These 4 T cell receptor beta chains came from one sample sequenced in a study of identical twins. TCRdb itself ran the 5' RACE reads through MiXCR, one entry per CDR3 protein. The sample contains 1.5 million to 2 million distinct CDR3 sequences, around 33% of which appear only once. The sample comprised cord blood. All receptors derive from a newborn girl in good health.

V usage is TRBV6-1 and J usage is TRBJ1-2; D remains unclear. V lost 0 bases, J lost 7 bases, and 9 bases lay in between. This CDR3 is built from 13 residues. Germline CDR1 is MNHNS and CDR2 is SASEGT. CDR3 coding DNA: TGTGCCAGCAGTGAAGCGGTGGGGTCTGGCTACACCTTC. Translating gives CASSEAVGSGYTF.

The chain carries TRBV10-1 and TRBJ2-3, with TRBD2 matching 9 bases. CDR1 and CDR2 (germline): WNHNN, SYGVQD (reference sequence). The CDR3 length is 15 residues. J was trimmed by 8 bases and V by 3 bases; bases with no gene match: 9. In DNA form, the CDR3 reads TGCGCCAGCAGTGATCCTGTAGCGGGGGTTGTTACGCAGTATTTT. Translating gives CASSDPVAGVVTQYF.

This clonotype was recorded at least ten times. The V call is TRBV10-3, the J call TRBJ2-4, with D perhaps matching TRBD1 or TRBD2 (5 bases each). The CDR3 loop spans 12 amino acids. CDR1 is ENHRY, CDR2 SYGVKD, per germline. V was clipped by 4 bases and J by 6 bases, with 7 bases between them. CDR3 protein: CAISAGTNIQYF. The CDR3 bases are TGTGCCATCAGTGCCGGGACAAACATTCAGTACTTC.

The CDR3 coding sequence is TGTGCCAGCAGCTCTAGTCGAAATGAGCAGTTCTTC. Translated, it gives CASSSSRNEQFF. The V gene is TRBV7-9, the J gene TRBJ2-1; D remains unclear. V lost 4 bases, J lost 7 bases, and 8 bases lay in between. The CDR3 extends over 12 amino acids. From germline, CDR1 is SEHNR and CDR2 FQNEAQ (reference sequence).